The 6 T cell receptor beta chains listed next were all sequenced from one sample in a study of lymphopenia after photon versus proton radiotherapy. The protocol was immunoSEQ multiplex PCR, while the TCRdb copy is restricted to in-frame clones and leaves out a portion. The table records approximately 170,000 clones, 88% of them present only once. The sample in question was peripheral blood, obtained from a patient treated with photon-based radiotherapy. All receptors come from a man aged 45-65 years with gastric cancer.

The chain is built from TRBV19 and TRBJ1-2, with 7 bases aligning to TRBD1. J was trimmed by 4 bases and V by 9 bases; bases with no gene match: 11. Germline V lookup: CDR1 LNHDA, CDR2 SQIVND (reference sequence). This CDR3 has 14 amino acids. CDR3 coding DNA: TGTGCCAGCCAACTTACGGGACAGAGCTATGGCTACACCTTC. This codes for CASQLTGQSYGYTF.

The CDR3: CASMDRGTGELFF. The CDR3 DNA reads as TGTGCCAGCATGGATAGAGGTACCGGGGAGCTGTTTTTT. The gene calls are TRBV11-3 and TRBJ2-2; D gene uncertain. Deletions cut 7 bases from V and 5 bases from J, with 11 bases between. The CDR3 spans 13 residues. In germline, CDR1 is SGHNT, CDR2 YENEEA.

The chain couples TRBV15 to TRBJ1-1, with D maybe TRBD1 (5 bases). V lost 0 bases, J lost 7 bases, and 15 bases lay in between. The CDR3 is made up of 15 amino acids. The germline V gene encodes CDR1 LNHNV and CDR2 YYDKDF (reference sequence). The CDR3 DNA is TGTGCCACCAGCAGAGAGTCCGGGACTCCCCGTGAAGCTTTCTTT. Encoded protein: CATSRESGTPREAFF.

Concerning this clone itself: Within the sample, other DNA sequences also encode this same CDR3. The chain employs TRBV19 and TRBJ1-5, with 11 positions matching TRBD1. CDR1 LNHDA and CDR2 SQIVND come from the germline V gene (reference sequence). Losses at the gene ends were 5 bases for V and 4 bases for J; bases not matched to a gene: 4. The CDR3 is 15 residues long. This CDR3 is CASSAGTGGNQPQHF. The CDR3 DNA reads TGTGCCAGTAGTGCCGGGACAGGGGGTAATCAGCCCCAGCATTTT.

This chain connects TRBV19 to TRBJ2-1, with 12 bases matching TRBD2. V gave up 10 bases and J gave up 7 bases; unmatched junction bases: 11. The germline V gene has CDR1 LNHDA and CDR2 SQIVND (reference sequence). The CDR3 loop spans 15 amino acids. The CDR3 nucleotides are TGTGCCACCTCCTCGAAGGGACTAGCGGGTAATGAGCAGTTCTTC. It encodes CATSSKGLAGNEQFF.

The J gene is TRBJ1-1, the V gene TRBV15; TRBD1 might be the D (5 bases). The CDR3 runs 15 residues. Germline CDR1 is LNHNV and CDR2 is YYDKDF (reference sequence). V was cut by 5 bases and J by 5 bases, with 18 bases left in between. The CDR3, as DNA: TGTGCCACCAGCGGGTGGAAACCCCAGGGTACTGAAGCTTTCTTT. Its protein is CATSGWKPQGTEAFF. The entire variable domain, with the rest obtained from reference TRBV15 and TRBJ1-1, is as follows: DAMVIQNPRYQVTQFGKPVTLSCSQTLNHNVMYWYQQKSSQAPKLLFHYYDKDFNNEADTPDNFQSRRPNTSFCFLDIRSPGLGDTAMYLCATSGWKPQGTEAFFGQGTRLTVV.